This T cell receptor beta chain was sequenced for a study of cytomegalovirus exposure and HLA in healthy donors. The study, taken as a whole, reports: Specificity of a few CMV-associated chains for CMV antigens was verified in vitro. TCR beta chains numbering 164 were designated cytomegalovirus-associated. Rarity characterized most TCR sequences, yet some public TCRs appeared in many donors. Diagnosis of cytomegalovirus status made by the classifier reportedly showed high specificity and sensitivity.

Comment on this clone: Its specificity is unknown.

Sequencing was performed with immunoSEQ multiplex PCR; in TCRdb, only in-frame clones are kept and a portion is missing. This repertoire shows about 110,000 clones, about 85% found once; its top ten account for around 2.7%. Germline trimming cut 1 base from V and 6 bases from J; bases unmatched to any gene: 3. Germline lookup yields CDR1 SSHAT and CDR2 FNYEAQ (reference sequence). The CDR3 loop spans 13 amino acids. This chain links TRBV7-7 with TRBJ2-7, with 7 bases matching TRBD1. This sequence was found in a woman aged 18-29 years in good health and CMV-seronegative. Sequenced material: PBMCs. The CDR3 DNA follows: TGTGCCAGCAGCTTAGGAGGGGGCGCCGAGCAGTACTTC. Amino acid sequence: CASSLGGGAEQYF. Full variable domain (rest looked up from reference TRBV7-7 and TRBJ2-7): GAGVSQSPRYKVTKRGQDVTLRCDPISSHATLYWYQQALGQGPEFLTYFNYEAQPDKSGLPSDRFSAERPEGSISTLTIQRTEQRDSAMYRCASSLGGGAEQYFGPGTRLTVT.